This TCR beta chain comes out of a study of beta chain features in type 1 diabetes. Points from the study as a whole: Significant though moderate, a shortening of TCRB CDR3s appeared in all four CD4+ subsets of Type 1 diabetes patients.

The CDR3 has 14 residues. The V gene lost 0 bases and the J gene lost 0 bases, with 3 bases spanning the gap. From germline, CDR1 is KGHSH and CDR2 LQKENI. Since all of the isolated RNA was reverse transcribed, expressed TCRB transcripts were what got sequenced. The table came from immunoSEQ multiplex PCR; TCRdb's copy has only in-frame clones and leaves some out. The sample records some 350,000 clones, around 10% being singletons. For this clone: The antigen is not known.

The sequencing sample was made of central memory CD4+ T cells from blood. The sequence was obtained from a man younger than 40 with type 1 diabetes. The J gene is TRBJ2-1, the V gene TRBV18; D is undetermined. CDR3 bases: TGTGCCAGCTCACCACCGGGCTCCTACAATGAGCAGTTCTTC. Translating gives CASSPPGSYNEQFF.